This entry lists 6 T cell receptor beta chains sequenced from one sample in a study of blood T cell repertoires in COVID-19 (dated by TCRdb to between 2020 and 2021). The library was produced with the immunoSEQ multiplex PCR assay. The table comes from immuneACCESS by way of TCRdb, which keeps in-frame sequences with V and J called. Part of the clones is missing from these tables; in studies checked, under half for an unresolved V gene and the rest for unknown reasons. A total of roughly 15,000 clones appear in this sample, around 77% of them only once. The ten most abundant clones make up about 14% of the sample. Sequencing input: peripheral blood. The receptors come from a human donor in a cohort sampled during active COVID-19.

The J gene is TRBJ2-3, the V gene TRBV19, with D uncertain. The CDR3 consists of 15 residues. Looked up from germline, CDR1 is LNHDA and CDR2 is SQIVND (reference sequence). The V end was cut by 5 bases, the J end by 0 bases, with 12 bases between. CDR3 sequence: CASSPHPSSTDTQYF. For the CDR3, the DNA is TGTGCCAGTAGTCCCCACCCCAGTAGCACAGATACGCAGTATTTT.

This sequence joins TRBV19 and TRBJ2-3, with D possibly matching TRBD2 (6 bases). Germline V gene data show CDR1 as LNHDA and CDR2 as SQIVND (reference sequence). The V end was cut by 5 bases, the J end by 9 bases, with 18 bases between. CDR3 length: 14 residues. CDR3 in amino acids: CASSPPGVRSTQYF. The CDR3 bases are TGTGCCAGTAGTCCCCCGGGAGTACGGAGCACGCAGTATTTT.

The chain employs TRBV15 and TRBJ1-3; D is unclear. Deletions cut 5 bases from V and 0 bases from J, with 8 bases between. This CDR3 comprises 14 residues. Germline-derived CDR1 and CDR2 are LNHNV and YYDKDF (reference sequence). The CDR3 coding sequence is TGTGCCACCAGCCCGGAGGGCTCTGGAAACACCATATATTTT. This sequence encodes CATSPEGSGNTIYF.

V is TRBV30 and J is TRBJ2-1; D is unclear. CDR3 length equals 11 residues. V lost 8 bases and J lost 7, with 12 bases in between. Germline V lookup: CDR1 GTSNPN, CDR2 SVGIG (reference sequence). CDR3 bases: TGTGCCGGGCTGAACACGAATGAGCAGTTCTTC. Translated, it gives CAGLNTNEQFF.

This clone has a single count. CDR3 sequence reads: CASSPAWRNYGYTF. The CDR3 DNA is TGTGCCAGCAGTCCTGCTTGGAGGAACTATGGCTACACCTTC. The chain links TRBV27 to TRBJ1-2; D remains ambiguous. V lost 5 bases, J lost 2 bases, and 12 bases lay in between. The CDR3 covers 14 residues. The germline gives CDR1 MNHEY, CDR2 SMNVEV (reference sequence).

V is TRBV27 and J is TRBJ2-1; 8 positions match TRBD1. The CDR3 runs 15 residues. Germline CDR1 reads MNHEY; CDR2 reads SMNVEV (reference sequence). Trimming at V came to 0 bases and at J to 6 bases, leaving 4 bases not matched to a gene. The CDR3 loop reads CASSLSGQAINEQFF. The CDR3, as DNA: TGTGCCAGCAGTTTATCGGGACAGGCGATCAATGAGCAGTTCTTC.